These 5 T cell receptor beta chains share one sample of origin, sequenced in a study of CD8 T cell repertoires and HIV-1 epitope variants. The data were produced by immunoSEQ multiplex PCR, yet TCRdb's version contains in-frame clones alone and is incomplete. The table includes tens of thousands of clones, around 67% detected once. What was sequenced was uncultured baseline CD8+ T cells from peripheral blood mononuclear cells (PBMCs). Receptors originate from a male donor with HIV.

This clone has a single count. The V gene is TRBV7-8, the J gene TRBJ2-3, with D possibly being TRBD2 (5 bases). CDR1 and CDR2 from the germline V gene are SGHVS and FQNEAQ. V was trimmed by 1 base and J by 2 bases, leaving 13 bases between them. The length of the CDR3 is 16 residues. As DNA, the CDR3 is TGTGCCAGCAGCTTAGTGGCTAGCTTTTCCACAGATACGCAGTATTTT. Amino acid sequence: CASSLVASFSTDTQYF.

The chain is built from TRBV5-5 and TRBJ2-2; D is ambiguous. Trimming pared 1 base from V and 5 bases from J, leaving 9 bases between. The germline V gene encodes CDR1 SGHKS and CDR2 YYEKEE (reference sequence). CDR3 size: 14 residues. The CDR3 DNA sequence: TGTGCCAGCAGCTTGTCGGTCTCTACCGGGGAGCTGTTTTTT. This gives the protein CASSLSVSTGELFF.

This clone was picked up one time. The J gene is TRBJ2-7, the V gene TRBV29-1; 10 nucleotides agree with TRBD1. V lost 6 bases to trimming and J lost 2 bases; unmatched junction nucleotides: 4. This CDR3 is built from 13 residues. Looked up from germline, CDR1 is SQVTM and CDR2 is ANQGSEA. CDR3 sequence reads: CSVAGTGAYEQYF. Written as DNA, the CDR3 is TGCAGCGTGGCCGGGACAGGGGCCTACGAGCAGTACTTC.

This chain joins TRBV29-1 and TRBJ2-4; D not certain. The CDR3 runs 11 residues. Germline loops: CDR1 SQVTM, CDR2 ANQGSEA. Deletions cut 1 base from V and 9 bases from J, with 7 bases between. CDR3 nucleotide sequence: TGCAGCGTTGAAGGTGGTAGCATTCAGTACTTC. It yields the protein CSVEGGSIQYF.

This clone was seen a single time. V gene TRBV29-1 combines with J gene TRBJ2-5; D tentatively fits TRBD1 or TRBD2 (6 bases each). Germline lookup yields CDR1 SQVTM and CDR2 ANQGSEA. V gave up 5 bases and J gave up 2 bases, with 18 bases separating them. The CDR3 is 15 amino acids. Here the CDR3 DNA reads TGCAGCGTTACCGAGACAGGAGGGTTTCAAGAGACCCAGTACTTC. Amino acid sequence: CSVTETGGFQETQYF.